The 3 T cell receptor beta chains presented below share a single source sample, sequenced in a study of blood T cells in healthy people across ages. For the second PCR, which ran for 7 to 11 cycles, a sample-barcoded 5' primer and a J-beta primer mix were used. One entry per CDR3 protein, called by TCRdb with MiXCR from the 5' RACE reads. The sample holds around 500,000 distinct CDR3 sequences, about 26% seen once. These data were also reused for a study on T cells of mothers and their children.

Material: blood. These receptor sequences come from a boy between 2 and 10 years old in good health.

The CDR3 reads CASSLGLERETQYF. Here the CDR3 DNA reads TGTGCCAGCAGCCTCGGACTAGAGAGAGAGACCCAGTACTTC. The V call is TRBV3-1, the J call TRBJ2-1; 7 bases line up with TRBD2. The DNA end lines up better with TRBJ2-5; the J call may be wrong. This CDR3 has 14 amino acids. Germline values: CDR1 LGHDT, CDR2 YNNKEL (reference sequence).

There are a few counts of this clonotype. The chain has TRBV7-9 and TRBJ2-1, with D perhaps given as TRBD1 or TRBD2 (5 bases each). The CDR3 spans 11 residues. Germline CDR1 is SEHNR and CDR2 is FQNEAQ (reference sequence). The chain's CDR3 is CAGGSYNEQFF. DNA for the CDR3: TGTGCTGGGGGATCCTACAATGAGCAGTTCTTC.

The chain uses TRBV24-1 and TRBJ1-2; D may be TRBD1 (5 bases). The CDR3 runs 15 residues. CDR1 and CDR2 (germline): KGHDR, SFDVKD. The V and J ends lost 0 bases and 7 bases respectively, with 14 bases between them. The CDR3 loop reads CATSDLDSGIGGYTF. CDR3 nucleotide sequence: TGTGCCACCAGTGATTTGGATTCAGGGATAGGTGGCTACACCTTC.